This T cell receptor (beta chain) was profiled in a study of blood T cell repertoires in COVID-19. Study information: Samples taken during acute and convalescent COVID-19 were collected in the United States, Italy and Spain.

Original analysis: Cell counts per sample came from amplifying reference gene primers. Clones were read by immunoSEQ multiplex PCR, and TCRdb kept only the in-frame ones, dropping some. V and J calls and clone size are as listed in that table; D and trimming were resolved from the DNA. The sample includes about 120,000 clones, 90% of them seen just once. CDR1 is MGHDK and CDR2 is SYGVNS in the germline V gene. This CDR3 region has 17 residues. Trimming took off 4 bases at V and 0 bases at J, with 17 bases between the two ends. Sequenced material: peripheral blood. J is TRBJ2-3 and V is TRBV25-1, with D possibly TRBD2 on 7 matching bases. This clonotype was obtained from a human donor with active COVID-19. The donor label of this sample is uncertain. In DNA form, the CDR3 reads TGTGCCAGCAGTGTACGGGAGGCAGGGGAAAGCACAGATACGCAGTATTTT. Residues: CASSVREAGESTDTQYF.